The rows below give T cell receptor beta chains drawn from one sample of a study of brain T cells in children with intractable seizures. TCRdb's copy holds only in-frame clones and misses some; the assay was immunoSEQ multiplex PCR. The table lists about 340,000 clones, nearly 95% of them singletons. The sample in question was peripheral blood, obtained 4 to 6 months after surgery. These receptors were collected from a boy younger than two with tuberous sclerosis and intractable seizures. CDR3s include the opening cysteine and the closing phenylalanine or tryptophan. A D gene is named only where the DNA matches it firmly. A clone size is listed for some rows: how often the clone was seen (once, few, many), or a class if it is expanded.

v_gene: TRBV28; j_gene: TRBJ2-5; d_gene: .; abundance: .; CDR3aa: CASSFQDGETQYF; CDR3nt: TGTGCCAGCAGTTTTCAAGATGGGGAGACCCAGTACTTC
v_gene: TRBV18; j_gene: TRBJ2-7; d_gene: TRBD1; abundance: .; CDR3aa: CASSPNGQGGEQYF; CDR3nt: TGTGCCAGCTCACCCAATGGACAGGGGGGCGAGCAGTACTTC
v_gene: TRBV6-2/TRBV6-3; j_gene: TRBJ2-2; d_gene: .; abundance: once; CDR3aa: CASSYGGASAGELFF; CDR3nt: TGTGCCAGCAGTTACGGGGGGGCCTCCGCCGGGGAGCTGTTTTTT
v_gene: TRBV10-2; j_gene: TRBJ1-2; d_gene: TRBD1; abundance: .; CDR3aa: CASSEDRDYGYTF; CDR3nt: TGCGCCAGCAGTGAGGACAGGGACTATGGCTACACCTTC
v_gene: TRBV18; j_gene: TRBJ1-2; d_gene: .; abundance: once; CDR3aa: CASSPGAPDGYTF; CDR3nt: TGTGCCAGCTCACCAGGGGCTCCCGATGGCTACACCTTC
v_gene: TRBV19; j_gene: TRBJ2-2; d_gene: .; abundance: .; CDR3aa: CASSTGAAGRFTGELFF; CDR3nt: TGTGCCAGTAGTACCGGGGCGGCAGGTCGGTTCACCGGGGAGCTGTTTTTT
v_gene: TRBV30; j_gene: TRBJ2-7; d_gene: TRBD2; abundance: .; CDR3aa: CAWTPGTSVNEQYF; CDR3nt: TGTGCCTGGACTCCTGGGACTAGCGTGAACGAGCAGTACTTC
v_gene: TRBV11-3; j_gene: TRBJ1-6; d_gene: .; abundance: few; CDR3aa: CASSLGGLPLHF; CDR3nt: TGTGCCAGCAGCTTAGGTGGGCTACCCCTCCACTTT
v_gene: TRBV27; j_gene: TRBJ2-6; d_gene: TRBD1; abundance: .; CDR3aa: CASSMGTGGTGANVLTF; CDR3nt: TGTGCCAGCAGTATGGGCACAGGGGGGACTGGGGCCAACGTCCTGACTTTC
v_gene: TRBV19; j_gene: TRBJ1-1; d_gene: .; abundance: once; CDR3aa: CASRGRVNTEAFF; CDR3nt: TGTGCCAGTAGGGGACGGGTGAACACTGAAGCTTTCTTT
v_gene: TRBV7-8; j_gene: TRBJ2-7; d_gene: .; abundance: .; CDR3aa: CASSLGVRGGPEQYF; CDR3nt: TGTGCCAGCAGCTTAGGGGTCAGGGGAGGCCCCGAGCAGTACTTC
v_gene: TRBV4-1; j_gene: TRBJ1-2; d_gene: .; abundance: .; CDR3aa: CASSQSQKNYGYTF; CDR3nt: TGCGCCAGCAGCCAATCTCAGAAAAACTATGGCTACACCTTC
v_gene: TRBV28; j_gene: TRBJ2-7; d_gene: .; abundance: .; CDR3aa: CASSLARVDSYEQYF; CDR3nt: TGTGCCAGCAGTTTAGCCAGGGTCGACTCCTACGAGCAGTACTTC
v_gene: TRBV6-4; j_gene: TRBJ2-6; d_gene: TRBD1; abundance: .; CDR3aa: CASSEQGALTGANVLTF; CDR3nt: TGTGCCAGCAGTGAGCAGGGGGCCCTTACTGGGGCCAACGTCCTGACTTTC
v_gene: TRBV10-2; j_gene: TRBJ2-4; d_gene: .; abundance: .; CDR3aa: CASSESSVGVLNIQYF; CDR3nt: TGCGCCAGCAGTGAGTCGTCTGTGGGAGTTTTAAACATTCAGTACTTC
v_gene: TRBV7-2; j_gene: TRBJ1-2; d_gene: TRBD1; abundance: .; CDR3aa: CASSLGGQLNYGYTF; CDR3nt: TGTGCCAGCAGCTTAGGGGGACAGCTTAACTATGGCTACACCTTC
v_gene: TRBV19; j_gene: TRBJ1-1; d_gene: .; abundance: .; CDR3aa: CASSIPGMNTEAFF; CDR3nt: TGTGCCAGTAGTATTCCGGGGATGAACACTGAAGCTTTCTTT
v_gene: TRBV7-3; j_gene: TRBJ2-6; d_gene: .; abundance: .; CDR3aa: CASSPPGYSGANVLTF; CDR3nt: TGTGCCAGCAGCCCCCCGGGGTACTCTGGGGCCAACGTCCTGACTTTC
v_gene: TRBV7-2; j_gene: TRBJ2-5; d_gene: TRBD2; abundance: .; CDR3aa: CASSLVGGGGAGETQYF; CDR3nt: TGTGCCAGCAGCTTAGTCGGAGGCGGGGGGGCCGGAGAGACCCAGTACTTC
v_gene: TRBV7-9; j_gene: TRBJ1-2; d_gene: .; abundance: .; CDR3aa: CASSFTRVGYTF; CDR3nt: TGTGCCAGCAGCTTCACAAGGGTCGGCTACACCTTC
v_gene: TRBV28; j_gene: TRBJ1-6; d_gene: TRBD1; abundance: .; CDR3aa: CASRPDREDSPLHF; CDR3nt: TGTGCCAGCAGACCGGACAGGGAGGATTCACCCCTCCACTTT
v_gene: TRBV30; j_gene: TRBJ1-3; d_gene: .; abundance: .; CDR3aa: CAWSVIRGSTGNTIYF; CDR3nt: TGTGCCTGGAGTGTCATCAGGGGATCTACTGGAAACACCATATATTTT
v_gene: TRBV5-1; j_gene: TRBJ2-5; d_gene: .; abundance: .; CDR3aa: CASSLTAQETQYF; CDR3nt: TGCGCCAGCAGCTTGACAGCACAAGAGACCCAGTACTTC
v_gene: TRBV2; j_gene: TRBJ2-2; d_gene: TRBD2; abundance: .; CDR3aa: CASLGVAGGRELFF; CDR3nt: TGTGCCAGCCTCGGGGTAGCGGGGGGCCGGGAGCTGTTTTTT
v_gene: TRBV5-4; j_gene: TRBJ2-3; d_gene: .; abundance: .; CDR3aa: CASSPAPGTDTQYF; CDR3nt: TGTGCCAGCAGCCCAGCCCCCGGTACAGATACGCAGTATTTT
v_gene: TRBV13; j_gene: TRBJ1-2; d_gene: .; abundance: .; CDR3aa: CASRGQIGGGYTF; CDR3nt: TGTGCCAGCAGAGGTCAAATTGGTGGTGGCTACACCTTC
v_gene: TRBV7-3; j_gene: TRBJ2-5; d_gene: TRBD2; abundance: few; CDR3aa: CASSLKGLAVGETQYF; CDR3nt: TGTGCCAGCAGCTTAAAAGGGCTAGCGGTTGGGGAGACCCAGTACTTC
v_gene: TRBV11-3; j_gene: TRBJ1-1; d_gene: .; abundance: .; CDR3aa: CASSFSWGANTEAFF; CDR3nt: TGTGCCAGCAGCTTTTCGTGGGGCGCCAACACTGAAGCTTTCTTT
v_gene: TRBV27; j_gene: TRBJ1-3; d_gene: .; abundance: .; CDR3aa: CASSQQGVGNTIYF; CDR3nt: TGTGCCAGCAGTCAACAGGGTGTTGGAAACACCATATATTTT